Listed below are T cell receptor beta chains from one sample, sequenced in a study of neurological immune-mediated disorders. TCRdb re-analysed the 5' RACE reads in MiXCR, keeping a single row per CDR3 protein. The sample has tens of thousands of distinct CDR3 sequences, 12% seen once. Sequencing was performed on PBMCs. The source of these receptors is a male donor with HTLV-1-associated myelopathy (HAM/TSP). CDR3s include the opening cysteine and the closing phenylalanine or tryptophan. A D gene is named only where the DNA matches it firmly. Clone size appears in some rows only: once, few, many, or a class for an expanded clone.

D gene,clone size,J gene,V gene,CDR3 DNA,CDR3 protein
TRBD1,many,TRBJ2-7,TRBV28,TGTGCCAGCAGTTTTCCAGGGGGCGACTACGAGCAGTACTTC,CASSFPGGDYEQYF
.,many,TRBJ2-3,TRBV3-1,TGTGCCAGCAGCCAGGGCCGGGGCACAGATACGCAGTATTTT,CASSQGRGTDTQYF
.,many,TRBJ2-5,TRBV4-3,TGCGCCAGCAGCCAGGAGGGAGACCAAGAGACCCAGTACTTC,CASSQEGDQETQYF
.,many,TRBJ1-1,TRBV29-1,TGCAGCGCCAAACAGGCGGTTATCACTGAAGCTTTCTTT,CSAKQAVITEAFF
TRBD1,many,TRBJ1-5,TRBV20-1,TGCAGTGTAACAGGGGGTGGCAATCAGCCCCAGCATTTT,CSVTGGGNQPQHF
.,many,TRBJ2-5,TRBV20-1,TGCAGTGCTAGAGATCCCAGGGGAGTGTGGGAGACCCAGTACTTC,CSARDPRGVWETQYF
.,many,TRBJ1-2,TRBV7-2,TGTGCCAGCAGCTTAGATGTGGGGAGACGGAGGGGCTACACCTTC,CASSLDVGRRRGYTF
.,few,TRBJ2-5,TRBV7-7,TGTGCCAGCAGCTTTACGGGGGACGAGACCCAGTACTTC,CASSFTGDETQYF
TRBD2,many,TRBJ2-3,TRBV7-9,TGTGCCAGCAGCTTCGGGACTAGTTTTGTAGATACGCAGTATTTT,CASSFGTSFVDTQYF
.,many,TRBJ1-3,TRBV5-1,TGCGCCAGCAGCTCCCAGGCAGGCTCTGGAAACACCATATATTTT,CASSSQAGSGNTIYF
.,many,TRBJ2-3,TRBV15,TGTGCCACCAGCAGTGGGCCGATCACAGATACGCAGTATTTT,CATSSGPITDTQYF
.,many,TRBJ2-3,TRBV5-5,TGTGCCAGCAGCTTGGTACTAGCCTCCGATACGCAGTATTTT,CASSLVLASDTQYF
.,many,TRBJ2-1,TRBV6-2/TRBV6-3,TGTGCCAGCAGTTTCGAGAAGCAGGGGTCCTACAATGAGCAGTTCTTC,CASSFEKQGSYNEQFF
.,many,TRBJ1-3,TRBV5-1,TGCGCCAGCAGCTCCGGGACCTCTGGAAACACCATATATTTT,CASSSGTSGNTIYF
.,medium-sized,TRBJ1-5,TRBV29-1,TGCATCAGTTGGCAGCCCCAGCATTTT,CISWQPQHF
TRBD2,.,TRBJ2-3,TRBV3-1,TGTGCCAGCAGCCAGCGGGAGGGTAGGACAGATACGCAGTATTTT,CASSQREGRTDTQYF
TRBD1,many,TRBJ1-5,TRBV29-1,TGCAGCGTCCAGGGGGGCAATCAGCCCCAGCATTTT,CSVQGGNQPQHF
.,.,TRBJ1-6,TRBV11-2,TGTGCCAGCAGCTTAGTCCAGGGCGGACATTCACCCCTCCACTTT,CASSLVQGGHSPLHF
.,many,TRBJ2-1,TRBV4-3,TGCGCCAGCAGCCTCAGCCAAGCCCCCAATGAGCAGTTCTTC,CASSLSQAPNEQFF
.,many,TRBJ2-5,TRBV5-5,TGTGCCAGTTCTCCCGGAGGACTCGGATTGGAGACCCAGTACTTC,CASSPGGLGLETQYF
.,many,TRBJ1-1,TRBV5-1,TGCGCCAGCAGCCTCACACCTTTTATGAACACTGAAGCTTTCTTT,CASSLTPFMNTEAFF
.,many,TRBJ2-1,TRBV29-1,TGCAGCGCAGACAGGTTCGTCAATGAGCAGTTCTTC,CSADRFVNEQFF
TRBD1,few,TRBJ2-7,TRBV5-1,TGCGCCAGCAGCTTTAGGGTTGGGACAGGGGGCTACGAGCAGTACTTC,CASSFRVGTGGYEQYF
TRBD1,many,TRBJ2-7,TRBV4-3,TGCGCCAGCAGCCCCAGACAGGGGGCCTACGAGCAGTACTTC,CASSPRQGAYEQYF
TRBD1,many,TRBJ2-7,TRBV27,TGTGCCAGTTCCCGGGACAGCTCCTACGAGCAGTACTTC,CASSRDSSYEQYF
TRBD1,many,TRBJ2-7,TRBV20-1,TGCAGTGCTAGAGATGGCAGGGGGCAATACGAGCAGTACTTC,CSARDGRGQYEQYF
TRBD1,few,TRBJ2-7,TRBV12-3/TRBV12-4,TGTGCCAGCAGTCTAGGGGGCCCAAGCGAGCAGTACTTC,CASSLGGPSEQYF
TRBD1,many,TRBJ2-1,TRBV27,TGTGCCAGCAGCTTCGCCGGGACAGGGGAGAGAAATGAGCAGTTCTTC,CASSFAGTGERNEQFF
TRBD2,many,TRBJ2-3,TRBV2,TGTGCCAGCAGTGACGGACTAGCGGGGGTTACGGATACGCAGTATTTT,CASSDGLAGVTDTQYF
.,many,TRBJ1-1,TRBV7-9,TGTGCCAGCAGCTCCCCCGGCCGATCAGAAGCTTTCTTT,CASSSPGRSEAFF
TRBD2,many,TRBJ2-3,TRBV28,TGTGCCAGCAGTTCCCTAGCGGGGGGGCTGACAGATACGCAGTATTTT,CASSSLAGGLTDTQYF
.,many,TRBJ1-3,TRBV7-2,TGTGCCAGCAGCTTCGGCAGGGCCCTCGGAAACACCATATATTTT,CASSFGRALGNTIYF
.,.,TRBJ1-1,TRBV7-2,TGTGTCAGCAGCCAATACAAGGACACTGAAGCTTTCTTT,CVSSQYKDTEAFF
.,many,TRBJ1-1,TRBV6-6,TGTGCCAGCAGTTATGACCCGAACACTGAAGCTTTCTTT,CASSYDPNTEAFF
.,.,TRBJ2-7,TRBV27,TGTGCCAGCGGCCATAACTCCTACGAGCAGTACTTC,CASGHNSYEQYF
.,many,TRBJ1-3,TRBV10-3,TGTGCCATCAGCCCCCCAGCGGGAAACTCTGGAAACACCATATATTTT,CAISPPAGNSGNTIYF
.,many,TRBJ1-2,TRBV12-3/TRBV12-4,TGTGCCAGCAGTCAGCCCGGTTCGGGCGGCTACACCTTC,CASSQPGSGGYTF
TRBD1,many,TRBJ1-3,TRBV20-1,TGCAGTGCTAGACCCGCAGGGGGGGCTAGGAACACCATATATTTT,CSARPAGGARNTIYF
TRBD1,many,TRBJ2-5,TRBV9,TGTGCCAGCAGCGAGACAGGGAAGGTTGGGACCCAGTACTTC,CASSETGKVGTQYF
TRBD1,many,TRBJ1-1,TRBV5-1,TGCGCCAGCAGCGCCCGACAGGGAAACACTGAAGCTTTCTTT,CASSARQGNTEAFF
TRBD1,.,TRBJ2-7,TRBV7-7,TGTGCCAGCAGCTTAGGGACAGGGCCCTACGAGCAGTACTTC,CASSLGTGPYEQYF
.,many,TRBJ2-5,TRBV25-1,TGTGCCAGCAGTCCCCTAGACAGCGAAGAGACCCAGTACTTC,CASSPLDSEETQYF
.,.,TRBJ2-1,TRBV6-2/TRBV6-3,TGTGCCAGCAGCCCCCGCGCCGGACTGATCTACAATGAGCAGTTCTTC,CASSPRAGLIYNEQFF
TRBD2,.,TRBJ2-3,TRBV28,TGTGCCAGCAGTCGCAGTAGCGGGGGGTTTGATACGCAGTATTTT,CASSRSSGGFDTQYF
TRBD1,.,TRBJ1-6,TRBV2,TGTGCCAGCAGCAAGCCGCGACAGGGAAGCTCCTATAATTCACCCCTCCACTTT,CASSKPRQGSSYNSPLHF
TRBD1,many,TRBJ2-3,TRBV20-1,TGCAGTGCTGAGGACAGGGCGGAGACAGATACGCAGTATTTT,CSAEDRAETDTQYF
.,many,TRBJ1-1,TRBV20-1,TGCAGTGCTAGAGATCCCTCGGGGTACGGAGACACTGAAGCTTTCTTT,CSARDPSGYGDTEAFF
.,many,TRBJ2-3,TRBV20-1,TGCAGTGCTAGAGTGAGGACCGGTTCTGATACGCAGTATTTT,CSARVRTGSDTQYF
.,once,TRBJ1-1,TRBV5-1,TGCGCCAGCAGCTTGGTGTTGAGCGGGGCGCATGAAGCTTTCTTT,CASSLVLSGAHEAFF
.,many,TRBJ2-5,TRBV6-5,TGTGCCAGCAGTTACTCCAGGCAGCCAGGTGGGACCCAGTACTTC,CASSYSRQPGGTQYF
.,many,TRBJ2-5,TRBV7-2,TGTGCCAGCAGCTCAGCAGGGGGGGGAGGGATTGGTCGCCAAGAGACCCAGTACTTC,CASSSAGGGGIGRQETQYF
.,many,TRBJ1-1,TRBV5-5,TGTGCCAGCAGCTTGGGGCAAGGCAGCAGTTCCACTGAAGCTTTCTTT,CASSLGQGSSSTEAFF
.,many,TRBJ1-1,TRBV5-1,TGCGCCAGCAGCTTTTTTCAGTCTTATACTGAAGCTTTCTTT,CASSFFQSYTEAFF